This T cell receptor beta chain was obtained from a study of CD8 T cells in ankylosing spondylitis. The study, taken as a whole, reports: Reports of some motif variants in reactive arthritis synovial fluid and blood predate this one. The study identified a TCR beta motif of several highly homologous variants that appeared characteristic of ankylosing spondylitis blood. Clones linked to disease were reported to show significant enrichment in matched ankylosing spondylitis synovial fluid.

Quantitative molecular-barcoded 5'-RACE generated the TCR beta libraries. TCRdb re-called the 5' RACE reads through MiXCR, storing one row per CDR3 protein. The data show 240,000 or so distinct CDR3 sequences, over 8.5% seen once. The sample holds many counts of this clonotype. Its antigen remains unidentified. The germline CDR1 and CDR2 sequences are DFQATT and SNEGSKA (reference sequence). Trimming removed 3 bases at V and 0 bases at J, with 11 bases between. The CDR3 length is 14 residues. The clonotype comes from a male donor with ankylosing spondylitis or in good health (not recorded which). The rearrangement joins TRBV20-1 to TRBJ1-1; D gene uncertain. The sequenced sample consisted of blood, either unsorted or a sorted T cell fraction (not recorded which). This CDR3 reads CSARPPKVNTEAFF. The CDR3 coding sequence is TGCAGTGCTAGGCCCCCCAAAGTGAACACTGAAGCTTTCTTT.